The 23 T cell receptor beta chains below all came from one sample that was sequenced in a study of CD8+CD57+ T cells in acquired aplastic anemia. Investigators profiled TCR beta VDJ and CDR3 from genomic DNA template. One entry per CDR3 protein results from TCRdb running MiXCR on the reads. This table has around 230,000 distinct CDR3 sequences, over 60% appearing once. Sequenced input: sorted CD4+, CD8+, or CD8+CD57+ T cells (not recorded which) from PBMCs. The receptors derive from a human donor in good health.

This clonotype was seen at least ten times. The CDR3 loop reads CASSTGGRNYGYTF. In DNA form, the CDR3 reads TGTGCCAGCAGTACCGGGGGCCGGAATTATGGCTACACCTTC. The chain employs TRBV12-3 or TRBV12-4 and TRBJ1-2; TRBD1 might be the D (6 bases). The length of the CDR3 is 14 residues. V gave up 5 bases and J gave up 5 bases, with 15 bases separating them.

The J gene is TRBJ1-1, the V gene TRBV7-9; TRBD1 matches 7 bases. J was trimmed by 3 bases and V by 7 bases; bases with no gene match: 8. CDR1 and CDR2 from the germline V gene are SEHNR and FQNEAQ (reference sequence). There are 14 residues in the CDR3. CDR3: CASTLIQGYTEAFF. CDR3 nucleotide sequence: TGTGCCAGCACCCTAATACAGGGGTACACTGAAGCTTTCTTT.

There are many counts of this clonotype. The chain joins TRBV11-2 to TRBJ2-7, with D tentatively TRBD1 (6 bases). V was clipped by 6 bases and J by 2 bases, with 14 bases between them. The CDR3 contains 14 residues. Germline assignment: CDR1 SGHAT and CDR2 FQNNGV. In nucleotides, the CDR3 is TGTGCCAGCAGTTCAAGGGGGTATCCCTACGAGCAGTACTTC. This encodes CASSSRGYPYEQYF. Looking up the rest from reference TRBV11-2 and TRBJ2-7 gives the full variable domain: EAGVAQSPRYKIIEKRQSVAFWCNPISGHATLYWYQQILGQGPKLLIQFQNNGVVDDSQLPKDRFSAERLKGVDSTLKIQPAKLEDSAVYLCASSSRGYPYEQYFGPGTRLTVT.

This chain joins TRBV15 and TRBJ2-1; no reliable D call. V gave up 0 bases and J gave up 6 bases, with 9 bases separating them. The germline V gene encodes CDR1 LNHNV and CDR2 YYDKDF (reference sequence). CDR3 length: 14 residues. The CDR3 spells CATSREGSFNEQFF. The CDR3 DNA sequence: TGTGCCACCAGCAGAGAGGGATCATTCAATGAGCAGTTCTTC.

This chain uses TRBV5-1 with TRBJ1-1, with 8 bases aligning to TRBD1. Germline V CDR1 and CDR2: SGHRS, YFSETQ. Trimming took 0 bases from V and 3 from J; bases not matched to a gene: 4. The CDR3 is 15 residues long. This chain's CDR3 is CASSLAGGWDTEAFF. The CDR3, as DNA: TGCGCCAGCAGCTTGGCAGGGGGCTGGGACACTGAAGCTTTCTTT.

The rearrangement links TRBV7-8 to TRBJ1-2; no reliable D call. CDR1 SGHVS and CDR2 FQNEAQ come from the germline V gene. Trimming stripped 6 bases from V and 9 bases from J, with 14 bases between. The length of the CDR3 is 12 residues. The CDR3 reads CASSFSPNRYTF. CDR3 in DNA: TGTGCCAGCAGTTTCTCTCCCAACCGCTACACCTTC.

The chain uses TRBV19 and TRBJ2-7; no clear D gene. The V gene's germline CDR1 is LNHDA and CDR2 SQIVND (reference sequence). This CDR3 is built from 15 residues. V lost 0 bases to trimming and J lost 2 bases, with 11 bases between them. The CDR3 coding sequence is TGTGCCAGTAGTATAGACTCCTCCTCCCCCTACGAGCAGTACTTC. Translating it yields CASSIDSSSPYEQYF. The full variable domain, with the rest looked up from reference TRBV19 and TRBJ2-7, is DGGITQSPKYLFRKEGQNVTLSCEQNLNHDAMYWYRQDPGQGLRLIYYSQIVNDFQKGDIAEGYSVSREKKESFPLTVTSAQKNPTAFYLCASSIDSSSPYEQYFGPGTRLTVT.

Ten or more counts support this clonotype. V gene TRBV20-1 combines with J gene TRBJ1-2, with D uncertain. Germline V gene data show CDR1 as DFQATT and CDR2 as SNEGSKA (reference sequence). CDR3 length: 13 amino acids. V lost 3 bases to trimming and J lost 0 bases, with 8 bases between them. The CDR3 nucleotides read TGCAGTGCTAGGGACGGGGCTAACTATGGCTACACCTTC. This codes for CSARDGANYGYTF.

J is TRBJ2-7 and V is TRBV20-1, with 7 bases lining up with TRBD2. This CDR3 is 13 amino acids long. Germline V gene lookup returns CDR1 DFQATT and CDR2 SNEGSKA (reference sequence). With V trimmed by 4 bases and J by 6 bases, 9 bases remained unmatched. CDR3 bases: TGCAGTGCTATTATAGGGAGGGCGGGCGAGCAGTACTTC. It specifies CSAIIGRAGEQYF.

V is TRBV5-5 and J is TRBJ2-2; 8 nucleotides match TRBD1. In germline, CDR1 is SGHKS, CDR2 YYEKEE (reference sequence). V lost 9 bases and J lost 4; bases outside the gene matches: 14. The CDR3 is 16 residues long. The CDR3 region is CATASLGQVITGELFF. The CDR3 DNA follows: TGTGCCACCGCCTCATTGGGACAGGTGATCACCGGGGAGCTGTTTTTT.

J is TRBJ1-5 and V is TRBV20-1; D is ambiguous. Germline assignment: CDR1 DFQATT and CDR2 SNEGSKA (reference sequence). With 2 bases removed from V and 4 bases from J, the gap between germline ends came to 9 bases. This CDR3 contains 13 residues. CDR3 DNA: TGCAGTGCTAGACCGGGAGGGAATCAGCCCCAGCATTTT. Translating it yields CSARPGGNQPQHF.

CDR3 region: CASSARLAATYNEQFF. CDR3 DNA sequence: TGTGCCAGCAGTGCCCGTCTAGCGGCAACCTACAATGAGCAGTTCTTC. This chain links TRBV2 with TRBJ2-1; 7 bases agree with TRBD2. This CDR3 has 16 residues. V gave up 4 bases and J gave up 2 bases; unmatched junction bases: 8. The germline V gene has CDR1 SNHLY and CDR2 FYNNEI. The full variable domain, completed using reference TRBV2 and TRBJ2-1, is EPEVTQTPSHQVTQMGQEVILRCVPISNHLYFYWYRQILGQKVEFLVSFYNNEISEKSEIFDDQFSVERPDGSNFTLKIRSTKLEDSAMYFCASSARLAATYNEQFFGPGTRLTVL.

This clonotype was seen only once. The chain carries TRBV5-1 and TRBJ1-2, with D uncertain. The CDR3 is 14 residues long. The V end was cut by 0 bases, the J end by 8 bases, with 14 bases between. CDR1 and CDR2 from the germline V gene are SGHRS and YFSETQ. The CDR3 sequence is CASSLGSSGLGYTF. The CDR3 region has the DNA TGCGCCAGCAGCTTGGGTTCATCGGGGTTGGGCTACACCTTC. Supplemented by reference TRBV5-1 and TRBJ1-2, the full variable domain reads KAGVTQTPRYLIKTRGQQVTLSCSPISGHRSVSWYQQTPGQGLQFLFEYFSETQRNKGNFPGRFSGRQFSNSRSEMNVSTLELGDSALYLCASSLGSSGLGYTFGSGTRLTVV.

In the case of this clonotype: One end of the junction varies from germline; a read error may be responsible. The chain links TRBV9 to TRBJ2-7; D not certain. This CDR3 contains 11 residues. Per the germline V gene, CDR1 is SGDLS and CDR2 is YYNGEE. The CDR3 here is CASSPFYERYF. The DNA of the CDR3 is TGTGCCAGCAGCCCCTTCTACGAGCGGTACTTC.

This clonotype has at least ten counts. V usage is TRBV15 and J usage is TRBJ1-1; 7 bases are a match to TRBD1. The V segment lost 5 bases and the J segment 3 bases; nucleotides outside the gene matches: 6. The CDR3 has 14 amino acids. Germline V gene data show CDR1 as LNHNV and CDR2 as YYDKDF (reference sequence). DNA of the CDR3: TGTGCCACCAGCCTCCGGGACAGCTACACTGAAGCTTTCTTT. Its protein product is CATSLRDSYTEAFF. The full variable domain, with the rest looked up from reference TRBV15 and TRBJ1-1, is DAMVIQNPRYQVTQFGKPVTLSCSQTLNHNVMYWYQQKSSQAPKLLFHYYDKDFNNEADTPDNFQSRRPNTSFCFLDIRSPGLGDTAMYLCATSLRDSYTEAFFGQGTRLTVV.

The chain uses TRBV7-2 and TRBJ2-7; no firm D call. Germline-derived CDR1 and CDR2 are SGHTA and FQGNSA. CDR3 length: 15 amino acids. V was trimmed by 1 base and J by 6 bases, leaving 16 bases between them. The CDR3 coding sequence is TGTGCCAGCAGCTTAGTAGGCCGCCGAGAAGGCGAGCAGTACTTC. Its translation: CASSLVGRREGEQYF.

As DNA, the CDR3 is TGCAGCGTGGCCGGGACTAGCGGGAGGTGGGCTGAGCAGTTCTTC. It yields the protein CSVAGTSGRWAEQFF. The chain uses TRBV29-1 and TRBJ2-1, with 15 bases fitting TRBD2. CDR3 length: 15 amino acids. Germline V CDR1 and CDR2: SQVTM, ANQGSEA. Trimming removed 6 bases from V and 9 bases from J; junction bases left unmatched: 9.

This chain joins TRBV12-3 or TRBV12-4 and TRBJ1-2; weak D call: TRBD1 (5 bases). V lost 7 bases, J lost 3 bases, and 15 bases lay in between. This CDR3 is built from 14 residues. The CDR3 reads CASKSLGEDYGYTF. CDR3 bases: TGTGCCAGCAAGTCTCTGGGGGAGGACTATGGCTACACCTTC.

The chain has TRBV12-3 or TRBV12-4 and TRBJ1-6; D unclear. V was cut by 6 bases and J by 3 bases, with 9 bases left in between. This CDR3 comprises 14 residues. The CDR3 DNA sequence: TGTGCCAGCAGCCCGGGCCTCTATAATTCACCCCTCCACTTT. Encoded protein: CASSPGLYNSPLHF.

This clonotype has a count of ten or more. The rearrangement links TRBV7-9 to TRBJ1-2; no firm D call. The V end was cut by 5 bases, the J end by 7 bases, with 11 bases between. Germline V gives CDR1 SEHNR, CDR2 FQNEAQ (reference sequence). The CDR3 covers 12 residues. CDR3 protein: CASSASDIGYTF. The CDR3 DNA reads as TGTGCCAGCAGCGCATCCGATATTGGCTACACCTTC.

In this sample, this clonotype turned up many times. The CDR3 protein is CASSSDRGTNQPQHF. CDR3 nucleotides: TGTGCCAGCAGCTCAGACAGGGGAACCAATCAGCCCCAGCATTTT. The V gene is TRBV9, the J gene TRBJ1-5, with TRBD1 matching 8 bases. There are 15 residues in the CDR3. CDR1 is SGDLS, CDR2 YYNGEE, per germline. Trimming removed 4 bases from V and 3 bases from J; junction bases left unmatched: 6.

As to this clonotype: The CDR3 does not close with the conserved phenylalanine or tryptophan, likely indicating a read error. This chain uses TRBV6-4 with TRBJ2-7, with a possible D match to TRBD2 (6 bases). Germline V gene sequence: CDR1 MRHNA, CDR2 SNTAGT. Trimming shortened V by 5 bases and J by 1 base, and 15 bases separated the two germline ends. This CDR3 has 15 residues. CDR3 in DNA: TGTGCCAGCAGTTTTCCACGGGAGCGATCCTACGAGCAGTACTGC. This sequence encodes CASSFPRERSYEQYC.

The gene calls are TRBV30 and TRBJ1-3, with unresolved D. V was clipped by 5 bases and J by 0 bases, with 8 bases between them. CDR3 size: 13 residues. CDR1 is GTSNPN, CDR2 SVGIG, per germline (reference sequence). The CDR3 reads CAWGFSSGNTIYF. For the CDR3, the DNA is TGTGCCTGGGGATTTAGCTCTGGAAACACCATATATTTT.